Described below is a single TCR beta chain sequence and its context. Its antigen is unidentified. The V gene lost 5 bases and the J gene lost 1 base, with 8 bases spanning the gap. Germline CDR1 and CDR2: MDHEN and SYDVKM. CDR3 length: 13 amino acids. The data were taken from a study of cytomegalovirus exposure and HLA in healthy donors. On the study more broadly: The 120 validation repertoires and the roughly 690 first-cohort repertoires shared a platform, a later analysis reported. Study observations and caveats: Rarity marked most TCR sequences, yet some public TCRs occurred in many donors.

The method was immunoSEQ multiplex PCR; TCRdb's version includes in-frame clones alone and lacks a portion of them. The sample holds some 350,000 clones, roughly nine tenths seen once. The origin of this receptor is a woman aged 30 to 39 in good health and CMV-seropositive. Material for sequencing was PBMCs. The chain is built from TRBV28 and TRBJ1-1; weak D call: TRBD1 (5 bases). CDR3 in DNA: TGTGCCAGCAGTACCCAGGGGAACACTGAAGCTTTCTTT. It yields the protein CASSTQGNTEAFF. The whole variable domain, filled in from reference TRBV28 and TRBJ1-1, reads DVKVTQSSRYLVKRTGEKVFLECVQDMDHENMFWYRQDPGLGLRLIYFSYDVKMKEKGDIPEGYSVSREKKERFSLILESASTNQTSMYLCASSTQGNTEAFFGQGTRLTVV.